Shown below are 8 T cell receptor beta chains from a single sample sequenced in a study of T cell clonality in common variable immunodeficiency. Data came from immunoSEQ multiplex PCR; TCRdb stores just in-frame clones and leaves some out. This sample includes about 52,000 clones with no singletons; its ten biggest clones take up approximately 2.2%. Sequencing was carried out using peripheral blood mononuclear cells. These TCRs come from a person aged 18 to 75 in good health.

Many counts were recorded for this clone. The CDR3 extends 3 residues past the end of the read, so its final part is completed from the germline J gene. V is TRBV19 and J is TRBJ2-2; tentatively, D is TRBD1 (6 bases). Germline CDR1 and CDR2: LNHDA and SQIVND (reference sequence). CDR3 length equals 15 residues. The V and J ends lost 1 base and 3 bases respectively, with 9 bases between them. This CDR3 reads CASSIGQVYTGELFF. The CDR3 bases that were read are TGTGCCAGTAGTATAGGACAGGTGTACACCGGGGAG. Filled out from reference TRBV19 and TRBJ2-2, the complete variable domain reads DGGITQSPKYLFRKEGQNVTLSCEQNLNHDAMYWYRQDPGQGLRLIYYSQIVNDFQKGDIAEGYSVSREKKESFPLTVTSAQKNPTAFYLCASSIGQVYTGELFFGEGSRLTVL.

This clone was counted ten times or more. The CDR3 is CASSKAGGPTETQYF. CDR3 bases read: TGTGCCAGCAGCAAAGCGGGGGGGCCTACAGAGACC. V and J are TRBV7-8 and TRBJ2-5; 10 bases line up with TRBD2. The CDR3 end lies 3 residues beyond the end of the read and is filled in from the germline J gene. Germline trimming cut 5 bases from V and 4 bases from J; bases unmatched to any gene: 7. This CDR3 has 15 amino acids. The germline gives CDR1 SGHVS, CDR2 FQNEAQ.

This clone was observed many times. The CDR3 extends 3 residues past the end of the read, so its final part is completed from the germline J gene. The chain uses TRBV5-1 and TRBJ1-2; perhaps TRBD1 as D (6 bases). Trimming took off 0 bases at V and 4 bases at J, with 19 bases between the two ends. The CDR3 is 17 residues long. Germline lookup yields CDR1 SGHRS and CDR2 YFSETQ. This chain's CDR3 is CASSLEGVRLSSYGYTF. CDR3 DNA, as far as it was read: TGCGCCAGCAGCTTGGAGGGGGTACGGCTATCCTCCTATGGC.

There are many counts of this clone. CDR3 loop: CASSYRGLRDGYTF. CDR3 bases read: TGTGCCAGCAGCTACAGGGGGCTTCGTGATGGC. This chain connects TRBV5-6 to TRBJ1-2; 9 nucleotides match TRBD1. The CDR3 is cut off 3 residues early in the read; its end comes from the germline J gene. V lost 3 bases and J lost 6; bases outside the gene matches: 6. Germline lookup yields CDR1 SGHDT and CDR2 YYEEEE. The CDR3 contains 14 residues.

This clone was seen ten or more times. The missing CDR3 end, 3 residues past where the read stops, is filled in from the germline J gene. The V call is TRBV29-1, the J call TRBJ2-3; weak D call: TRBD2 (6 bases). Trimming took off 4 bases at V and 0 bases at J, with 11 bases between the two ends. CDR1 and CDR2 from the germline V gene are SQVTM and ANQGSEA. CDR3 length: 14 residues. Partial CDR3 DNA: TGCAGCGTTGTCGGGCTAGCGAGCACAGATACG. Translating gives CSVVGLASTDT. In full, the CDR3 is CSVVGLASTDTQYF.

This clone was seen repeatedly, ten times or more. With the read ending 3 residues before the CDR3 end, the germline J gene is used to fill in that end. The chain joins TRBV6-1 to TRBJ1-5; 9 nucleotides line up with TRBD1. Trimming cost V 4 bases and J 6 bases; bases outside gene matches: 7. CDR3 length: 15 amino acids. Per germline, CDR1 MNHNS and CDR2 SASEGT. CDR3 in amino acids: CASSAQGAGAQPQHF. The CDR3 DNA, read in part, is TGTGCCAGCAGTGCACAGGGGGCCGGGGCTCAGCCC.

This clone was seen ten or more times. The CDR3 sequence is CASSFGQGTMNEQFF. The part of the CDR3 DNA that was read is TGTGCCAGCAGCTTCGGGCAGGGCACGATGAATGAG. V and J are TRBV5-6 and TRBJ2-1; D perhaps matches TRBD1 (5 bases). The CDR3 goes on 3 residues after the read ends, and that part is filled in from the germline J gene. V gave up 2 bases and J gave up 7 bases, with 16 bases separating them. Germline V lookup: CDR1 SGHDT, CDR2 YYEEEE. The CDR3 has 15 residues.

In its sample, this clone is medium-sized (0.01 to 0.1%). The read finishes 3 residues shy of the CDR3 end, and the germline J gene is used to complete it. The V call is TRBV30, the J call TRBJ1-2; TRBD1 matches 11 bases. Germline V lookup: CDR1 GTSNPN, CDR2 SVGIG (reference sequence). This CDR3 contains 21 residues. J was trimmed by 0 bases and V by 0 bases; bases with no gene match: 18. Partial CDR3 DNA: TGTGCCTGGAGTGTATTTTATGCTGTGATGGGACAGGGGGTCTCTAACTATGGC. As protein: CAWSVFYAVMGQGVSNYG. The complete CDR3 sequence is CAWSVFYAVMGQGVSNYGYTF.